The present T cell receptor beta chain was sequenced within a study of beta chain features in type 1 diabetes (dated by TCRdb to 2017 to 2018). At the level of the whole study: No differences in mean age, gender distribution, total cell number or subset yield were found between patients and healthy donors. A total of 85 million to 110 million sorted cells were examined across all samples, and RNA yield correlated strongly with the number of cells per subset. In the study, recently diagnosed type 1 diabetes patients and matched healthy donors were compared on the TCRB repertoires of their sorted circulating CD4+ T cell subsets. Whereas all 30 or so donors provided naive and central memory subsets, regulatory and stem cell-like memory subsets were isolated from just 8 patients and about 8 healthy donors. General study outcomes and caveats: The naive, central memory and regulatory TCRB repertoires appeared to resemble one another more closely among patients than among healthy donors. Shorter templates might be favored by PCR, yet because patient and control samples were amplified and corrected together, any such skew would affect both groups equally. Because cDNA was sequenced instead of genomic DNA, highly expressing activated cells could be over-represented, though the groups showed no difference in activation or CD3 levels. Fewer insertions and more nucleotide deletions at VDJ recombination sites were observed in patients with type 1 diabetes, implying thymic rearrangement abnormalities. Type 1 diabetes patients showed a moderate but significant shortening of TCRB CDR3 length in all four CD4+ subsets. HLA sub-analyses involved small numbers of individuals, so any influence of HLA type on TCRB rearrangement remained unresolved.

A few counts support this clone. The antigen this receptor binds is unknown. No much larger clone is present one base from it, and per-base qualities are unavailable. All of the isolated RNA was reverse transcribed with the High Capacity cDNA Reverse Transcription Kit, so expressed TCRB transcripts were sequenced. For stem cell-like memory T cell samples, survey-depth immunoSEQ sequencing was used, averaging about 1 million total reads per sample. Sorted cells were lysed in RLT buffer, and RNA was extracted using DNase-treated RNeasy Micro or Mini kits according to cell number. Each cell subset was processed on its own to prevent cross-contamination, while patient and healthy donor samples were processed together. TCRB sequences were amplified from cDNA with the immunoSEQ multiplex PCR, producing 87-bp fragments spanning the CDR3 region. The amplicons were sequenced using the Illumina HiSeq platform. On the authors' methods: Synthetic template baselines were used to correct PCR bias computationally, reads within Hamming distance 2 were collapsed, and singletons that could not be merged were discarded. Reads were aligned against IMGT to assign V, D and J genes, CDR3 length and insertions or deletions at six rearrangement sites. Clonotype counts were normalized to sorted cell number within each subset before computing true diversity and Gini coefficients with the tcR R package. The overlap coefficient, calculated on TCRB nucleotide sequences, was used to measure repertoire sharing. This immuneACCESS table, as held by TCRdb, lists in-frame sequences with V and J called but not all clones. Of the missing ones, under half trace to an unresolved V gene in checked studies; the others have no known cause. For V, J and clone size, that table is used; D and trimming come from the DNA. The sample yields 40,000 to 65,000 clones; under 75% were counted once. Approximately 0.3% of the sample lies in the top ten.

A single peripheral blood draw of about 116 mL on average was collected from each donor into heparinised tubes. Naive, central memory, regulatory and stem cell-like memory CD4+ T cells were sorted on a BD FACSAria II using a panel including CD45RO, CCR7, CD25, CD127, CD95 and CD27. Purity was above 98% for every sorted population. PBMCs were isolated immediately by Lymphoprep density gradient centrifugation and stained directly without culture. To minimize batch effects, samples were stained and sorted in pairs, one healthy donor with one patient per experiment. From a lookup of the germline V gene, CDR1 and CDR2 are SGHTA and FQGNSA. From its cysteine to its phenylalanine, the CDR3 spans 15 amino acids. Only the CDR3 DNA stays, 45 bases, in frame from base 1. V loses 1 base, J loses 0 bases, and the germline ends lie 8 bases apart.

The sample comprised stem cell memory CD4+ T cells from blood. This specimen's cell subset or site label, per the study, means: stem cell-like memory CD4+ T cells. The receptor was isolated from a woman aged 30 to 39 with type 1 diabetes. The chain links TRBV7-2 with TRBJ2-3, with the D gene too uncertain to name. The CDR3 protein sequence reads: CASSLVIASTDTQYF. The DNA reads TGTGCCAGCAGCTTAGTAATAGCCAGCACAGATACGCAGTATTTT. Outside the CDR3, residues come from the reference TRBV7-2 and TRBJ2-3 proteins, so the full variable domain is: GAGVSQSPSNKVTEKGKDVELRCDPISGHTALYWYRQSLGQGLEFLIYFQGNSAPDKSGLPSDRFSAERTGGSVSTLTIQRTQQEDSAVYLCASSLVIASTDTQYFGPGTRLTVL.